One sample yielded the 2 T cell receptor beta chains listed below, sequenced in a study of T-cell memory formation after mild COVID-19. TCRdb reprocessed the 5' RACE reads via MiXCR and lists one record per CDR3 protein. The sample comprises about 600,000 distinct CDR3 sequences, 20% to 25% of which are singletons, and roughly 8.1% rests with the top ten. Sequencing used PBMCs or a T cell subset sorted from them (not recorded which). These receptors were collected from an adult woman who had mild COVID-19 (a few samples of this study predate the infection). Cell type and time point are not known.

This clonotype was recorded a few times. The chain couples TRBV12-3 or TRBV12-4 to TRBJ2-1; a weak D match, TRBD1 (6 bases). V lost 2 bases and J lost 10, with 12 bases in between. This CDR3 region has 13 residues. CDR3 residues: CASSLSGESEQFF. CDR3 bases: TGTGCCAGCAGTTTATCAGGGGAGAGCGAGCAGTTCTTC.

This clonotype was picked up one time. The CDR3, as DNA: TGTGCCAGCAGCCAAGGGGCAGGGAGCACTACAGCGGAAAAACTGTTTTTT. Its translation: CASSQGAGSTTAEKLFF. This chain uses TRBV4-2 with TRBJ1-4; maybe TRBD1 (5 bases). CDR1 LGHNA and CDR2 YNFKEQ come from the germline V gene. This CDR3 is 17 amino acids long. Trimming shortened V by 1 base and J by 8 bases, and 20 bases separated the two germline ends.